A selection of T cell receptor beta chains follows, all from one sample in a study of CD8 T cells in ankylosing spondylitis. TCRdb reprocessed the 5' RACE reads via MiXCR and lists one record per CDR3 protein. The sample consists of under 300,000 distinct CDR3 sequences, 8.6% of them appearing once. The specimen sequenced was blood, either unsorted or a sorted T cell fraction (not recorded which). All receptors come from a male donor with ankylosing spondylitis or in good health (not recorded which). CDR3s include the opening cysteine and the closing phenylalanine or tryptophan. The order of the fields is D gene, clone size, J gene, V gene, CDR3 DNA, CDR3 protein. A D gene is named only where the DNA matches it firmly. Expanded clones get a size class; other rows say once, few or many, or leave the size out.

>NA|many|TRBJ2-7|TRBV25-1
TGTGCCAGTCGGGCCAGTACCTACGAGCAGTACTTC
CASRASTYEQYF
>NA|many|TRBJ2-2|TRBV7-7
TGTGCTAGCAGCCCCGGGGATATTAACACCGGGGAGCTGTTTTTT
CASSPGDINTGELFF
>NA|many|TRBJ1-2|TRBV5-5
TGTGCCAGCAGCCTCACCAAGGCGAACTATGGCTACACCTTC
CASSLTKANYGYTF
>NA|many|TRBJ1-1|TRBV11-2
TGTGCCAGCAGCAATGGAGGAAACACTGAAGCTTTCTTT
CASSNGGNTEAFF
>NA|many|TRBJ1-1|TRBV5-1
TGCGCCAGCAGCTTGGCACGCGGGGGGCTTCGGAACACTGAAGCTTTCTTT
CASSLARGGLRNTEAFF
>NA|many|TRBJ1-1|TRBV29-1
TGCAGCGTTGACAGGCTAACTGAAGCTTTCTTT
CSVDRLTEAFF
>NA|many|TRBJ2-6|TRBV20-1
TGCAGTGCGGGACAAAACTCTGGGGCCAACGTCCTGACTTTC
CSAGQNSGANVLTF
>TRBD1|many|TRBJ1-1|TRBV30
TGTGCCTGGAACAGGGGGAACCCTGAAGCTTTCTTT
CAWNRGNPEAFF
>TRBD1|NA|TRBJ2-1|TRBV19
TGTGCCAGTAGTATATCAGGGGGCAATGAGCAGTTCTTC
CASSISGGNEQFF
>TRBD2|NA|TRBJ2-7|TRBV5-1
TGCGCCAGCAGCTTGGAGCCAGCGGGGGGTTACGAGCAGTACTTC
CASSLEPAGGYEQYF
>NA|NA|TRBJ1-1|TRBV7-3
TGTGCCAGCAGCTTAACGGTGGGGAGAGGCACTGAAGCTTTCTTT
CASSLTVGRGTEAFF
>TRBD1|many|TRBJ1-1|TRBV29-1
TGCAGCGTTGTTAGATGGGACAGCAGTCCGAACACTGAAGCTTTCTTT
CSVVRWDSSPNTEAFF
>TRBD1|NA|TRBJ1-2|TRBV29-1
TGCAGCGTTGGGGACAGGGGCTATGGCTACACCTTC
CSVGDRGYGYTF
>NA|many|TRBJ2-1|TRBV15
TGTGCCACCAGCAGAGAGAGGGCCAGTTATAATGAGCAGTTCTTC
CATSRERASYNEQFF
>NA|NA|TRBJ1-5|TRBV7-2
TGTGCCAGCAGCTTGCGAACAGGGAGCAGCAATCAGCCCCAGCATTTT
CASSLRTGSSNQPQHF
>NA|few|TRBJ2-1|TRBV7-2
TGTGCCAGCAGCCCCTGGGGGCAATCCACCTACAATGAGCAGTTCTTC
CASSPWGQSTYNEQFF
>TRBD2|NA|TRBJ2-1|TRBV30
TGTGCCTGGAGTAGCGGGACCTACAATGAGCAGTTCTTC
CAWSSGTYNEQFF
>NA|few|TRBJ2-2|TRBV5-6
TGTGCCAGCAGCTTGTCCCAGAACACCGGGGAGCTGTTTTTT
CASSLSQNTGELFF
>NA|many|TRBJ2-3|TRBV5-1
TGCGCCAGCAGCCTCACGGAGGGAACCAGCACAGATACGCAGTATTTT
CASSLTEGTSTDTQYF
>NA|many|TRBJ1-2|TRBV5-1
TGCGCCAGCAGCTTGGGTGAGGAAGGTGGCGGCTACACCTTC
CASSLGEEGGGYTF
>NA|NA|TRBJ1-1|TRBV28
TGTGCCAGCATTGGGGCGTTAAGCGGCACTGAAGCTTTCTTT
CASIGALSGTEAFF
>NA|many|TRBJ2-3|TRBV20-1
TGCAGTGCTAGAGATGTGGCACGCCTAAGCACAGATACGCAGTATTTT
CSARDVARLSTDTQYF
>TRBD2|NA|TRBJ2-5|TRBV12-3/TRBV12-4
TGTGCCAGCAGTTCCCTAGCGGGGTCAAAAGAGACCCAGTACTTC
CASSSLAGSKETQYF
>TRBD1|many|TRBJ1-1|TRBV30
TGTGCCTGGAGTGGAGGGCAGGGGGACACTGAAGCTTTCTTT
CAWSGGQGDTEAFF